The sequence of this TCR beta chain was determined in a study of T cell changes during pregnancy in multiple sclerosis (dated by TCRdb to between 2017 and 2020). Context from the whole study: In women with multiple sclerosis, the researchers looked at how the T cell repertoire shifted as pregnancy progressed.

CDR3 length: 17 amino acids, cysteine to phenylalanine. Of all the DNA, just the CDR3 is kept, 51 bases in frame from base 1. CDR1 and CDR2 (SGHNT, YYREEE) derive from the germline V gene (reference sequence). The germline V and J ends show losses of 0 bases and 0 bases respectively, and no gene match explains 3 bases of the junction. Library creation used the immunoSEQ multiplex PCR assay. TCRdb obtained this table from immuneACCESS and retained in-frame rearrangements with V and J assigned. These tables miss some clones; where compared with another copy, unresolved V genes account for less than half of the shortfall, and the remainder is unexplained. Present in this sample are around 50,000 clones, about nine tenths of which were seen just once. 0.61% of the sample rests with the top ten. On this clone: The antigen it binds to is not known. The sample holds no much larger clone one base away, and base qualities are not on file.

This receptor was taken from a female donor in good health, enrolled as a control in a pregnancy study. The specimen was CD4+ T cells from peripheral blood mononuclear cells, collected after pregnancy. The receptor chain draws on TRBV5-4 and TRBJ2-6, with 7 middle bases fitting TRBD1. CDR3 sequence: CASSLGDRSSGANVLTF. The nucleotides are TGTGCCAGCAGCTTGGGGGACAGAAGCTCTGGGGCCAACGTCCTGACTTTC.